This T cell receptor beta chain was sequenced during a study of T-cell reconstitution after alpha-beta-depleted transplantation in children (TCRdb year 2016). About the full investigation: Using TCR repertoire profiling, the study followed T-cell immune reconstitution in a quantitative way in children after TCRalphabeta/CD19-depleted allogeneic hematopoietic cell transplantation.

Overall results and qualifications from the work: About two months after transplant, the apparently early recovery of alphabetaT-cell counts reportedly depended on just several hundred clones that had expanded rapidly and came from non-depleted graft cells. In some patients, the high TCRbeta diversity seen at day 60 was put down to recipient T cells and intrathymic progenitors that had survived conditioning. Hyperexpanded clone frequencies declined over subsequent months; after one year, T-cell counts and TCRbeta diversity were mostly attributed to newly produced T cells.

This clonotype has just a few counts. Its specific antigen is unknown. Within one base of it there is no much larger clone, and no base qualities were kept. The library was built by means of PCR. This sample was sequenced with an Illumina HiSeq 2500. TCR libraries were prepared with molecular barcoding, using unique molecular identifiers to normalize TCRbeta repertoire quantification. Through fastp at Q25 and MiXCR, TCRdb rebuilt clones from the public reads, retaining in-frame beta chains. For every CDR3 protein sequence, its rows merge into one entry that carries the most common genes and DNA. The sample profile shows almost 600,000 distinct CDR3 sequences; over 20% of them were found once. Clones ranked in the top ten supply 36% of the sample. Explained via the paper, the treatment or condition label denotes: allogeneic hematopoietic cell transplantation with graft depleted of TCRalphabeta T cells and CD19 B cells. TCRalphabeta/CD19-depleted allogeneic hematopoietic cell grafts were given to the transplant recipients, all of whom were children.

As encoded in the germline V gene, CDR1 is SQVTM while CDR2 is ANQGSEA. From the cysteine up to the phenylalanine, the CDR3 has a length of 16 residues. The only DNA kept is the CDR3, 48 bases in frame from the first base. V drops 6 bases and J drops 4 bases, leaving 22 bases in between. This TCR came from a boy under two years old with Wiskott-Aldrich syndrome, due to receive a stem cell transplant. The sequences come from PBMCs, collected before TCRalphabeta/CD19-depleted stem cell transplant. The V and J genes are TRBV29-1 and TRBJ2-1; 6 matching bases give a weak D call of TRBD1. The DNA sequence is TGCAGCGTAGGGGGATTTGACGGAGTAGAATACAATGAGCAGTTCTTC. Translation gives CSVGGFDGVEYNEQFF.